This TCR beta chain was identified during a study of regulatory T cells in long-lasting Graves disease. This clonotype was found many times. The CDR3 has 13 residues. J lost 0 bases, V lost 8 bases, and 4 bases had no gene match. Germline CDR1 and CDR2: SNHLY and FYNNEI. Construction of the TCR beta libraries employed iRepertoire HTBI primers in conjunction with Arm-PCR of CDR3 regions. Each CDR3 protein gets one entry after TCRdb re-called the multiplex PCR reads with MiXCR. The table records almost 450,000 distinct CDR3 sequences, around 15% of them present only once. Time point specified: newly diagnosed GD, antithyroid drugs for less than 3 months. Isolated PBMC RNA provided the starting material for the TCR library. The sample also formed part of further work on T cells in Graves' hyperthyroidism and ophthalmopathy. As reported in that work: Exclusions: uncontrolled infection, other autoimmune disease, pregnancy, lactation.

The sample here was peripheral blood mononuclear cells (PBMCs), taken at new diagnosis, from a patient treated with antithyroid drugs. This sequence was found in a woman aged 25 to 39 with Graves disease. The rearrangement joins TRBV2 to TRBJ2-7; 7 bases match TRBD2. CDR3 sequence: CASGGGPSYEQYF. The CDR3 DNA reads TGTGCCAGCGGGGGAGGGCCCTCCTACGAGCAGTACTTC. Filled out from reference TRBV2 and TRBJ2-7, the complete variable domain reads EPEVTQTPSHQVTQMGQEVILRCVPISNHLYFYWYRQILGQKVEFLVSFYNNEISEKSEIFDDQFSVERPDGSNFTLKIRSTKLEDSAMYFCASGGGPSYEQYFGPGTRLTVT.